This record concerns one T cell receptor beta chain sequence. Its antigen is not yet known. No base-level quality is on record; no much larger clone is a single base apart. The CDR3 runs 17 residues from the cysteine to the phenylalanine. Only the CDR3 portion is preserved as DNA: 51 bases, with reading frame beginning at the first base. CDR1 and CDR2 were assigned from the germline V gene as SGHRS and YFSETQ. V and J are truncated by 4 bases and 3 bases respectively, leaving an intervening sequence of 19 bases. The record originates from a study of T-cell memory formation after mild COVID-19 (dated by TCRdb to the early 2020s). For the wider study: TCR sequence clusters from the two donors were found to be largely donor specific. T-cell clones expanding and contracting after mild COVID-19 in a couple of donors were tracked by longitudinal TCRalpha and TCRbeta repertoire sequencing. The cohort comprised two young, previously healthy adult volunteers, one female and one male. General study outcomes and caveats: SARS-CoV-2 specificity of the second-wave clones peaking on day 37 was not confirmed. Contracting CD4+ clones turned up mainly in the CM and EM memory subsets, whereas EMRA was where CD8+ clones were enriched. Only a couple of mild cases were covered in the study, and larger cohorts including severe cases with pre-infection samples were considered necessary. Clones contracting from day 15 to 85 had balanced CD4/CD8 phenotypes, while a second wave expanding from day 15 to 37 was biased towards CD4+. The detection of some responding clones in pre-infection memory suggests that pre-existing cross-reactive memory T cells joined the SARS-CoV-2 response.

The sequencing machine was an Illumina NovaSeq 6000. TCRalpha and TCRbeta cDNA libraries were constructed by 5'RACE with constant-segment primers, with sample barcodes and unique molecular identifiers being introduced. Trizol reagent was used to extract RNA from every sample. Library amplification was performed in two PCR steps, and a second sample barcode and Illumina TruSeq adapters were introduced in the second step. The libraries were sequenced on an Illumina NovaSeq using 2 x 150 bp paired-end reads. The published analysis was carried out like this. Reads were demultiplexed and collapsed into UMI-guided consensus sequences with migec v1.2.7. Using mixcr v2.1.11, UMI consensuses were aligned to TRA and TRB V and J templates and then assembled into clonotypes. A clonotype was counted as expanded or contracted only when both edgeR and NoisET called the clonotype significant, with the noise models trained on biological replicates. For edgeR calls, the cutoffs were a false discovery rate-adjusted p below 0.01 and a log2 fold-change threshold of 1. As an exploratory analysis of dynamics, PCA with hierarchical clustering was applied to max-normalized trajectories of the 1000 most abundant clonotypes. Separately sequenced CD4+ and CD8+ repertoires were used to assign the CD4 or CD8 phenotype of responding clones. Clones were called with MiXCR by TCRdb after fastp trimmed the public reads at Q25, and only in-frame beta chains were retained. Every distinct CDR3 protein forms one entry, paired with its most common genes and DNA. Clone size and V and J calls follow TCRdb, not the original study. Counted in this sample were 150,000 to 200,000 distinct CDR3 sequences; more than 12% of them appeared once. The ten largest clones take up 14% of the sample.

PBMCs were isolated by Ficoll-Paque density gradient centrifugation. The rearrangement joined TRBV5-1 to TRBJ2-2; the D gene lacks a confident call. The receptor was derived from an adult woman who had mild COVID-19 (a few samples of this study predate the infection). The sample titles of this study are shuffled in the database, so cell type and time point are left out; the donor was told from shared clones. Sample: PBMCs or a T cell subset sorted from them (not recorded which). The CDR3 region has the sequence CASSLGFLSGDTGELFF. The nucleotides read TGCGCCAGCAGCCTGGGGTTTTTGTCAGGAGACACCGGGGAGCTGTTTTTT.